This T cell receptor (beta chain) stems from a study of identical twins. The CDR3 has 14 residues. The germline V gene encodes CDR1 DFQATT and CDR2 SNEGSKA (reference sequence). After removal of 5 bases from V and 4 bases from J, the junction contained 10 bases not matched to a gene. TCRdb recomputed calls from the 5' RACE reads with MiXCR, one row per CDR3 protein. Of hundreds of thousands of distinct CDR3 sequences detected, 9% to 15% appear once; the ten largest clones hold about 1.5%. This sample was also put to use in a study of yellow fever vaccine responses in identical twins.

The chain carries TRBV20-1 and TRBJ1-1; 7 bases align to TRBD1. The sample consisted of PBMCs. The TCR was taken from a woman aged 18-29 years in good health. This CDR3 reads CSAEQGGHFTEAFF. CDR3 in DNA: TGCAGTGCTGAGCAGGGGGGGCATTTCACTGAAGCTTTCTTT.